This T cell receptor (beta chain) is drawn from a study of blood T cell repertoires in COVID-19. J gave up 3 bases and V 3 bases, and 12 bases lay outside the gene matches. The CDR3 contains 18 residues. CDR1 and CDR2 from the germline V gene are SGHVS and FNYEAQ. Original handling: Reference gene primer amplification in the assay estimated nucleated cell counts. Clones were read by immunoSEQ multiplex PCR, and TCRdb kept only the in-frame ones, dropping some. The V and J calls and clone size were taken over from that table, and D and trimming were inferred from the DNA. The repertoire consists of approximately 99,000 clones, with roughly 86% occurring once and the leading ten covering over 10%.

The receptor was isolated from a woman aged 60-75 years in a cohort sampled during active or convalescent COVID-19. The chain combines TRBV7-6 with TRBJ1-5; TRBD1 aligns across 9 bases. Sequencing used peripheral blood. CDR3 protein: CASSFSYRGRGINQPQHF. CDR3 nucleotide sequence: TGTGCCAGCAGCTTTTCTTACAGGGGGCGTGGGATCAATCAGCCCCAGCATTTT.